This T cell receptor beta chain was documented in a study of blood T cell repertoires in COVID-19. Study information: The United States, Italy and Spain provided the acute and convalescent COVID-19 samples. Nucleic acid was either cDNA or gDNA, and it came from T cells, B-cell-depleted T cells, or PBMCs.

The authors' processing: How many nucleated cells were present was estimated from reference gene primer amplification. Libraries were prepared by immunoSEQ multiplex PCR; TCRdb keeps only in-frame clonotypes and omits some of them. D and trimming come from the DNA, and the V and J calls and clone size come from that table. The sample gives about 160,000 clones, 60% to 80% of which show up once; approximately 2.8% is in the top ten. The CDR3 totals 16 residues. Trimming removed 3 bases from V and 11 bases from J; junction bases left unmatched: 15. The germline V gene encodes CDR1 KGHSH and CDR2 LQKENI.

The chain joins TRBV18 to TRBJ2-5; the match to TRBD1 covers 10 bases. Sequences were obtained from peripheral blood. The sequence was collected from a man between 65 and 79 years old with acute or convalescent COVID-19. The chain's CDR3 is CASSPETTGGTGRQYF. In nucleotides, the CDR3 is TGTGCCAGCTCACCTGAAACGACAGGGGGCACGGGGCGGCAGTACTTC.